This T cell receptor (beta chain) was recorded in a study of shared clonotypes between healthy human individuals. Study-level results: The sharing of 5% to 6.5% of naive CD4 clonotypes was seen across a handful of donors. Generation probability values for non-shared clonotypes were lower than those for clonotypes shared by all four donors.

On this clone itself: Its antigen is as yet unknown.

The sorted-subset replicate PCRs were given around 200 ng DNA, which is approximately 30,000 T cell genomes. Only in-frame clones appear in the TCRdb table, and some are missing; sequencing was by immunoSEQ multiplex PCR. The table includes about 1.5 million clones, roughly 98% detected once. V was trimmed by 8 bases and J by 0 bases, leaving 13 bases between them. Germline V gene lookup returns CDR1 MDHEN and CDR2 SYDVKM. This CDR3 has 15 residues. The chain joins TRBV28 to TRBJ2-2; D may be TRBD1 (6 bases). The sequencing input was naive CD4+ T cells sorted from blood. The subset denotes: CD45RA+ positively selected. The receptor was isolated from a man younger than 40 in good health. CDR3 sequence: CASLRGQTNTGELFF. CDR3 coding DNA: TGTGCCAGCCTCCGAGGACAGACGAACACCGGGGAGCTGTTTTTT.